This T cell receptor beta chain emerged from a study of blood T cell repertoires in COVID-19. Study-wide background: PBMCs, B-cell-depleted T cells, or T cells were the source of the cDNA or gDNA that made up the material.

Germline V lookup: CDR1 LNHDA, CDR2 SQIVND (reference sequence). V was cut by 3 bases and J by 7 bases, with 28 bases left in between. The CDR3 has 19 residues. Sequenced by immunoSEQ multiplex PCR; TCRdb stores in-frame clones only, minus some. This table has 150,000 to 200,000 clones, around 84% appearing once. The receptor was derived from a woman at least 80 years old with acute or convalescent COVID-19. The specimen was peripheral blood. The rearrangement links TRBV19 to TRBJ2-1, with a tentative D call TRBD2 (6 bases). The CDR3 region is CASSIDLAGSTRLVNEQFF. In DNA, the CDR3 is TGTGCCAGTAGTATCGATCTTGCGGGGTCTACTCGGTTAGTTAATGAGCAGTTCTTC.